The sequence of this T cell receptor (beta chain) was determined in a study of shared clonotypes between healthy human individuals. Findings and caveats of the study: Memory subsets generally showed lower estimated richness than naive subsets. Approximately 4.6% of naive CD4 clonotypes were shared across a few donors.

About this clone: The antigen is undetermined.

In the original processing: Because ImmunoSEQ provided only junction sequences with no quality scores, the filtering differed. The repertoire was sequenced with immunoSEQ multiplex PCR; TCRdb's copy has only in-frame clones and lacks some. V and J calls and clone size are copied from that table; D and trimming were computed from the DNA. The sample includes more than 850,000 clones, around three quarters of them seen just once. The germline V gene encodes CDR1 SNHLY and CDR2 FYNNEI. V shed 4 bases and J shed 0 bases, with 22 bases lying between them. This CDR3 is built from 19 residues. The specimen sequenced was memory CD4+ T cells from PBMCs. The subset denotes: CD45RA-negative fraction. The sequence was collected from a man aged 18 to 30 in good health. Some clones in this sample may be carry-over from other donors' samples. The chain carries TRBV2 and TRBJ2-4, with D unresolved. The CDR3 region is CASSASANPLVLAKNIQYF. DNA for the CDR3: TGTGCCAGCAGTGCTTCGGCCAACCCACTGGTCTTAGCCAAAAACATTCAGTACTTC.